A selection of T cell receptor beta chains follows, all from one sample in a study of blood T cell repertoires in COVID-19. Here immunoSEQ multiplex PCR was the method, and the copy in TCRdb shows in-frame clones only, minus some. The sample has some 150,000 clones, around 84% seen once. Sequencing was performed on peripheral blood. The origin of the receptors is a human donor with acute or convalescent COVID-19. The donor label of this sample is uncertain. Both conserved end residues are part of each CDR3. D genes are given only for firm matches. Clone sizes are given selectively: once, few, many, or a class where the clone is expanded.

d_call,j_call,clone_size,v_call,cdr3_aa,cdr3_nt
NA,TRBJ1-4,NA,TRBV5-4,CASRRSEGEKLFF,TGTGCCAGCCGGAGGTCCGAGGGAGAAAAACTGTTTTTT
NA,TRBJ1-5,NA,TRBV11-2,CASSKEGQPQHF,TGTGCCAGCTCGAAGGAGGGTCAGCCCCAGCATTTT
TRBD1,TRBJ1-3,NA,TRBV28,CASSLNRQGASGNTIYF,TGTGCCAGCAGTCTCAACCGACAGGGCGCCTCTGGAAACACCATATATTTT
TRBD1,TRBJ1-2,NA,TRBV6-5,CASRGTGGDYGYTF,TGTGCCAGCAGAGGGACAGGGGGAGACTATGGCTACACCTTC
TRBD1,TRBJ1-1,NA,TRBV4-3,CASSSYRGSEAFF,TGCGCCAGCAGCTCGTACAGGGGGTCTGAAGCTTTCTTT
NA,TRBJ1-4,NA,TRBV6-5,CASSYGQFNEKLFF,TGTGCCAGCAGTTACGGACAGTTTAATGAAAAACTGTTTTTT
NA,TRBJ1-1,NA,TRBV28,CASSLPGREEAFF,TGTGCCAGCAGTTTACCTGGCAGGGAAGAAGCTTTCTTT
NA,TRBJ1-3,NA,TRBV7-7,CASSLARAGLSGNTIYF,TGTGCTAGCAGCTTAGCGAGGGCAGGACTCTCTGGAAACACCATATATTTT
NA,TRBJ1-5,NA,TRBV9,CASRELVAGNQPQHF,TGTGCCAGCAGGGAATTGGTTGCGGGCAATCAGCCCCAGCATTTT
NA,TRBJ1-2,NA,TRBV7-9,CASSPRGIANYGYTF,TGTGCCAGCAGCCCCCGAGGGATAGCTAACTATGGCTACACCTTC
NA,TRBJ1-2,NA,TRBV7-8,CASSLDSSIYGYTF,TGTGCCAGCAGCTTAGACAGTTCCATCTATGGCTACACCTTC
NA,TRBJ1-1,once,TRBV4-2,CASSQAPTGLNTEAFF,TGTGCCAGCAGCCAAGCCCCCACAGGACTAAACACTGAAGCTTTCTTT
TRBD2,TRBJ2-1,NA,TRBV6-2/TRBV6-3,CASSSSGRAGTYNEQFF,TGTGCCAGCAGTTCTAGCGGGAGGGCCGGGACCTACAATGAGCAGTTCTTC
NA,TRBJ1-4,NA,TRBV6-5,CASSRWGDSNEKLFF,TGTGCCAGCAGTCGCTGGGGGGATTCTAATGAAAAACTGTTTTTT
NA,TRBJ1-5,NA,TRBV7-2,CASSLVAAGNQPQHF,TGTGCCAGCAGCTTAGTGGCAGCGGGCAATCAGCCCCAGCATTTT
TRBD1,TRBJ1-5,NA,TRBV19,CASSLAGQSGNQPQHF,TGTGCCAGTAGTCTAGCGGGACAGTCGGGGAATCAGCCCCAGCATTTT
TRBD1,TRBJ1-1,NA,TRBV7-3,CASSRTGGNTEAFF,TGTGCCAGCAGCCGAACAGGGGGGAACACTGAAGCTTTCTTT
NA,TRBJ1-6,once,TRBV7-9,CASSLESYPGASYNSPLHF,TGTGCCAGCAGCTTAGAGTCTTATCCAGGGGCGTCCTATAATTCACCCCTCCACTTT